This TCR beta chain is drawn from a study of shared clonotypes between healthy human individuals. As for the study in general: Per donor, CD8 memory used one plate, CD8 naive used two, CD4 memory used three and CD4 naive used three.

Naivety among CD8 cells was defined by CD45RO negativity and positive CCR7 selection, thereby excluding terminally differentiated effector memory CD45RA+ cells. Overall study findings and caveats: Clonotypes shared by all four donors outscored non-shared clonotypes in generation probability. Relative to memory subsets, naive subsets generally showed larger estimated richness. In having few donors, the study represented limited genetic and exposure-history diversity.

Assay: immunoSEQ multiplex PCR; the TCRdb copy retains only in-frame clones and omits some. The data show about 820,000 clones, nearly 95% seen once. The V end lost 6 bases, the J end lost 5 bases, and 12 bases lay between the germline ends. The CDR3 sequence is 13 residues long. CDR1 and CDR2 from the germline V gene are SEHNR and FQNEAQ (reference sequence). Concerning this clone itself: The target antigen is unknown.

The source material was naive CD8+ T cells sorted from blood. The TCR was taken from a man under 40 in good health. V gene TRBV7-9 combines with J gene TRBJ2-3, with no clear D. The CDR3 spells CASSYVNRDTQYF. For the CDR3, the DNA is TGTGCCAGCAGTTACGTAAACCGAGATACGCAGTATTTT.